This TCR beta chain comes out of a study of shared clonotypes between healthy human individuals (TCRdb year 2020). For context, the study as a whole: Three men and a couple of women, aged 18 to 49 years, made up the cohort. Between about 0.9 and 8.9 billion PBMCs per donor were obtained by leukapheresis. To estimate repertoire size and how much clonotype sharing occurs between individuals, the study deeply sequenced the blood TCR repertoires of several healthy adults. For each donor, three plates each were used for CD4 naive and CD4 memory, two plates were used for CD8 naive, and one plate was used for CD8 memory. Libraries were prepared and TCR repertoires were sequenced by different laboratories using diverse techniques, in order to increase sequencing depth and limit assay-specific biases.

Findings and caveats that apply to the study as a whole: Because the study included only a small number of donors, the genetic and exposure-history diversity represented was limited. Naive subsets generally had larger estimated clonotype richness than memory subsets did. Only blood was sampled, and tissue TCR repertoires likely differ from those in blood. Rarefaction of sorted-subset datasets indicated incomplete sequencing despite the large sequencing depth. Compared with non-shared clonotypes, the clonotypes found in all four sorted-subset donors had higher generation probabilities. Pairwise subsampling led to the expectation that sequencing depth would affect the degree of clonotype sharing among donors. Sharing across a handful of donors was observed for about 5% of naive CD4, under 4% of naive CD8, about 2.3% of memory CD4, and about 0.4% of memory CD8 clonotypes.

The donors were healthy, HIV-negative adults with no recently reported acute infections or vaccinations. Every donor was a Caucasian adult living in Nashville, Tennessee, USA. CD4+ T cells were enriched through magnetic negative selection, after which naive cells were positively selected on CD45RA and the remaining negative fraction served as the memory subset. Blood was obtained by leukapheresis, after which PBMCs were separated by Ficoll-Histopaque density gradient centrifugation and cryopreserved in liquid nitrogen vapor phase. Analytical flow cytometry was used to check the purity and quantity of every magnetically sorted T cell population. Genomic DNA was isolated from every sorted fraction and measured by UV absorbance on a Nanodrop 2000c. The cysteine opens and the phenylalanine closes a CDR3 of 15 amino acids. Of all the DNA, just the CDR3 is kept, 45 bases in frame from base 1. The germline V gene sets CDR1 to SGDLS and CDR2 to YYNGEE. A distance of 7 bases separates the germline ends of V and J, which lose 0 bases and 0 bases respectively.

TCR CDR3 regions were amplified from genomic DNA by multiplex PCR using the deep immunoSEQ assay. Extracted genomic DNA from each cell subset was spread evenly across all wells of several immunoSEQ 96-well plates, with each plate serving as a replicate. Each replicate PCR for sorted subsets received about 180 ng genomic DNA, equal to 28,000 or so T cell genomes. Purified libraries were quantified with a Qubit 3.0 fluorometer, sized on a Bioanalyzer 2100, and re-quantified with the KAPA Library Quantification kit. Each immunoSEQ 96-well plate was sequenced on its own single-read 150-cycle Illumina NextSeq 550 flow cell. Processing in the source paper ran as follows. Because the immunoSEQ output held only junctional sequences and lacked quality scores, the filtering could not match the filtering applied to full-length reads. To assign V/J genes and CDR3, sequences were annotated using PyIR, a Python wrapper for IgBLAST v1.9, with IMGT germline references. Reads were removed for weak V/J assignments (E-value above 1e-6), missing CDR3, stop codons, out-of-frame junctions, or ambiguous translated residues. V3J clonotypes were defined by identical inferred V gene, J gene, and CDR3 amino acid sequence. Percentage overlap between repertoires was computed as shared unique clonotypes divided by the size of the smaller repertoire. Repertoire richness was assessed with RTK rarefaction, the Chao1 estimator, and Recon v2.1 estimates of unobserved clonotypes. OLGA was used to compute generation probabilities for all TCRbeta clonotypes that the gDNA method yielded from a handful of donors. In TCRdb, the immuneACCESS table is reduced to in-frame sequences with V and J assigned. These tables do not hold every clone; where another copy was compared, an unresolved V gene accounts for under half, and the others remain unexplained. That table furnishes V, J and clone size, whereas the DNA furnished D and trimming. In all, the sample holds approximately 2.5 million clones, and over 85% of those were seen once. The top ten clones comprise around 0.37% of the sample.

As for this clone: Its antigen specificity is not known. No base quality values were provided; no much bigger clone lies one nucleotide off. This sample also contains other DNA sequences that code for the same CDR3.

Sequencing input: naive CD4+ T cells from PBMCs. The cell subset or site label here, explained by the study, means: CD45RA+ positively selected. The chain couples TRBV9 to TRBJ2-1; confidence is insufficient to name the D gene. The receptor's source is a man aged 18 to 30 in good health. Some clones in this sample may be carry-over from other donors' samples. The encoded CDR3 is CASSVAGTSYNEQFF. The sequenced DNA: TGTGCCAGCAGCGTAGCGGGCACCTCCTACAATGAGCAGTTCTTC.